These 17 T cell receptor beta chains were sequenced from one sample in a study of memory CD4+ T cells and cytomegalovirus serostatus. Sequencing was performed with immunoSEQ multiplex PCR; in TCRdb, only in-frame clones are kept and a portion is missing. This table has around 61,000 clones, roughly 82% appearing once. The sort gate was single viable CD3+CD4+CD8-CD45RO+ cells for memory CD4+ T cells. Sequencing input: memory CD4+ T cells from blood. The origin of the receptors is an adult in good health and CMV-seronegative.

The CDR3 DNA sequence: TGTGCCAGCAGTTTAAGAAGGGGGTACGAGCAGTACTTC. As protein: CASSLRRGYEQYF. This chain connects TRBV27 to TRBJ2-7; possibly TRBD1 for D (6 bases). The V end lost 2 bases, the J end lost 4 bases, and 9 bases lay between the germline ends. Germline CDR1 and CDR2: MNHEY and SMNVEV (reference sequence). CDR3 length: 13 residues.

V gene TRBV5-4 combines with J gene TRBJ2-1, with 12 bases identical to TRBD2. Germline loops: CDR1 SGHNT, CDR2 YYREEE (reference sequence). CDR3 size: 15 residues. V lost 4 bases to trimming and J lost 2 bases; unmatched junction nucleotides: 1. The CDR3 here is CASSTSGGTYNEQFF. Written as DNA, the CDR3 is TGTGCCAGCAGCACTAGCGGGGGGACCTACAATGAGCAGTTCTTC. The full variable domain, with the rest looked up from reference TRBV5-4 and TRBJ2-1, is ETGVTQSPTHLIKTRGQQVTLRCSSQSGHNTVSWYQQALGQGPQFIFQYYREEENGRGNFPPRFSGLQFPNYSSELNVNALELDDSALYLCASSTSGGTYNEQFFGPGTRLTVL.

The genes are TRBV7-9 and TRBJ1-4; 10 nucleotides align to TRBD1. Germline V CDR1 and CDR2: SEHNR, FQNEAQ (reference sequence). The CDR3 is made up of 14 amino acids. V was pared by 5 bases and J by 10 bases, with 7 bases of the junction left unmatched. CDR3 loop: CASSPRDRGGKLFF. CDR3 nucleotides: TGTGCCAGCAGCCCCCGGGACAGGGGAGGAAAACTGTTTTTT.

The CDR3, as DNA: TGTGCCAGCAGCTTGGTTAGCGGGGGCGGGGTCGGGGAGCTGTTTTTT. Translating gives CASSLVSGGGVGELFF. V gene TRBV5-4 combines with J gene TRBJ2-2; 9 bases fit TRBD2. The CDR3 sequence is 16 residues long. From germline, CDR1 is SGHNT and CDR2 YYREEE (reference sequence). The V and J ends lost 0 bases and 7 bases, in that order; junction bases with no gene match: 7.

This clone appeared a few times. The V and J genes are TRBV30 and TRBJ1-5; the D is unclear. CDR3 length equals 13 residues. Germline values: CDR1 GTSNPN, CDR2 SVGIG (reference sequence). V was clipped by 0 bases and J by 1 base, with 4 bases between them. The CDR3 DNA follows: TGTGCCTGGAGTGTGGAGAGCAATCAGCCCCAGCATTTT. Its translation is CAWSVESNQPQHF.

J is TRBJ2-2 and V is TRBV7-9, with 15 positions matching TRBD2. Germline V gene lookup returns CDR1 SEHNR and CDR2 FQNEAQ (reference sequence). Germline trimming cut 5 bases from V and 1 base from J; bases unmatched to any gene: 8. CDR3 length: 19 residues. In DNA form, the CDR3 reads TGTGCCAGCAGCCCTTACCCGGGACTAGCGGGGGGGAACACCGGGGAGCTGTTTTTT. The encoded protein is CASSPYPGLAGGNTGELFF.

The chain recombines TRBV19 with TRBJ2-3, with 11 bases lining up with TRBD1. Looked up from germline, CDR1 is LNHDA and CDR2 is SQIVND (reference sequence). The CDR3 runs 14 residues. After removal of 6 bases from V and 4 bases from J, the junction contained 3 bases not matched to a gene. CDR3 sequence: CASRDRGRADTQYF. CDR3 nucleotides: TGTGCCAGTAGGGACAGGGGGCGTGCAGATACGCAGTATTTT.

The V and J genes are TRBV7-9 and TRBJ1-1; possible D gene TRBD1, 5 bases. Germline CDR1 is SEHNR and CDR2 is FQNEAQ (reference sequence). Trimming stripped 7 bases from V and 8 bases from J, with 11 bases between. The CDR3 totals 11 residues. CDR3 in DNA: TGTGCCAGCACCCCGACAGTAGAAGCTTTCTTT. This encodes CASTPTVEAFF.

The chain joins TRBV5-6 to TRBJ2-6; D assignment may be TRBD1 or TRBD2 (5 bases each). Trimming left V 2 bases short and J 0 bases short, with 6 bases between. CDR3 length: 15 residues. The germline V gene has CDR1 SGHDT and CDR2 YYEEEE. In DNA, the CDR3 is TGTGCCAGCAGCTTCGGGACCTCTGGGGCCAACGTCCTGACTTTC. Its translation: CASSFGTSGANVLTF.

The chain combines TRBV6-4 with TRBJ1-5; a weak D match, TRBD1 (5 bases). The V and J ends lost 6 bases and 2 bases respectively, with 11 bases between them. CDR3 length: 14 amino acids. Germline V gene sequence: CDR1 MRHNA, CDR2 SNTAGT. The CDR3 region is CASSPQGGNQPQHF. DNA of the CDR3: TGTGCCAGCAGCCCTCAGGGAGGCAATCAGCCCCAGCATTTT.

The chain links TRBV5-1 to TRBJ1-5; TRBD1 is a possible D gene (5 bases). There are 16 residues in the CDR3. V was shortened by 0 bases and J by 0 bases, with 10 bases between the two germline ends. Germline V gene sequence: CDR1 SGHRS, CDR2 YFSETQ. The CDR3 is CASSLGGDHSNQPQHF. CDR3 DNA: TGCGCCAGCAGCTTGGGAGGGGACCATAGCAATCAGCCCCAGCATTTT.

The chain combines TRBV5-1 with TRBJ2-3; D may correspond to TRBD1 or TRBD2 (5 bases each). Germline CDR1 SGHRS, CDR2 YFSETQ. The CDR3 contains 14 residues. Trimming pared 4 bases from V and 6 bases from J, leaving 15 bases between. The CDR3 region is CASSPREYSDTQYF. The CDR3 DNA sequence: TGCGCCAGCAGCCCCAGGGAGTACTCTGATACGCAGTATTTT.

V and J are TRBV28 and TRBJ2-3; 8 bases map to TRBD2. CDR1 and CDR2 (germline): MDHEN, SYDVKM. V trimming: 2 bases; J trimming: 2 bases; junction bases outside the gene matches: 3. CDR3 size: 15 residues. In nucleotides, the CDR3 is TGTGCCAGCAGTTTACCGGGGGGGGCCACAGATACGCAGTATTTT. It is translated as CASSLPGGATDTQYF.

The chain recombines TRBV9 with TRBJ1-3; D is perhaps TRBD1 (5 bases). The V gene's germline CDR1 is SGDLS and CDR2 YYNGEE. Between the trimmed V and J ends, which lost 2 bases and 1 base, there was a span of 10 bases. CDR3 length equals 15 residues. The CDR3 region has the DNA TGTGCCAGCAGCGTCACAGGCGGATCTGGAAACACCATATATTTT. It translates to CASSVTGGSGNTIYF. The entire variable domain, with the rest obtained from reference TRBV9 and TRBJ1-3, is as follows: DSGVTQTPKHLITATGQRVTLRCSPRSGDLSVYWYQQSLDQGLQFLIQYYNGEERAKGNILERFSAQQFPDLHSELNLSSLELGDSALYFCASSVTGGSGNTIYFGEGSWLTVV.

This chain joins TRBV19 and TRBJ1-5; D call uncertain. V lost 3 bases, J lost 4 bases, and 10 bases lay in between. The CDR3 consists of 14 residues. Germline V lookup: CDR1 LNHDA, CDR2 SQIVND (reference sequence). CDR3 nucleotides: TGTGCCAGTAGTATTCTGGCAGGAAATCAGCCCCAGCATTTT. It codes for CASSILAGNQPQHF. The whole variable domain, filled in from reference TRBV19 and TRBJ1-5, reads DGGITQSPKYLFRKEGQNVTLSCEQNLNHDAMYWYRQDPGQGLRLIYYSQIVNDFQKGDIAEGYSVSREKKESFPLTVTSAQKNPTAFYLCASSILAGNQPQHFGDGTRLSIL.

The chain uses TRBV11-2 and TRBJ1-1; D is uncertain. Germline CDR1 SGHAT, CDR2 FQNNGV. The CDR3 is made up of 14 amino acids. V was trimmed by 4 bases and J by 1 base, leaving 10 bases between them. In DNA, the CDR3 is TGTGCCAGCAGCTCATCTCCAGCGAACACTGAAGCTTTCTTT. Translating it yields CASSSSPANTEAFF. Combining the CDR3 with reference TRBV11-2 and TRBJ1-1 gives the whole variable domain EAGVAQSPRYKIIEKRQSVAFWCNPISGHATLYWYQQILGQGPKLLIQFQNNGVVDDSQLPKDRFSAERLKGVDSTLKIQPAKLEDSAVYLCASSSSPANTEAFFGQGTRLTVV.

The rearrangement joins TRBV2 to TRBJ1-5; a weak D match, TRBD1 (5 bases). Germline CDR1 SNHLY, CDR2 FYNNEI. The CDR3 has 14 residues. V shed 6 bases and J shed 4 bases, with 13 bases lying between them. The CDR3 DNA reads TGTGCCAGCAGACTGGGACTCCCGAATCAGCCCCAGCATTTT. Translating it yields CASRLGLPNQPQHF.